The source of this T cell receptor beta chain is a study of identical twins (dated by TCRdb to about 2016). As for the study more broadly: TCR alpha and beta repertoires from monozygotic twins, unrelated adults of various ages and cord blood were deep-sequenced to test whether fetal clonotypes persist. To rule out contamination, replicate twin experiments were performed at different times with different library preparation protocols.

This clonotype was found a few times. Its antigen is still unknown. No much larger clone exists at a distance of one base, and base qualities are not known. What the study reported, not specific to this receptor: Abundant cord blood beta clonotypes carried fewer insertions; young adult naive repertoires showed a weaker similar trend, while memory repertoires showed none. Compared with coincidental sharing between unrelated individuals, out-of-frame TCR alpha sequences shared between twins showed an excess of sequences with low generation probability. Because the same donors could not be followed over many years, the conclusions depended on cross-sectional statistical analysis. In monozygotic twins, out-of-frame TCR alpha sharing was systematically underestimated by recombination models, although the models agreed with sharing between unrelated individuals. Zero-insertion analyses could be partly confounded by invariant T cells such as MAIT and iNKT, though diverse VJ usage argued against such confounding for most clonotypes. In beta out-of-frame sequences, excess twin sharing was weaker, because having fewer shared sequences lowered the signal-to-noise ratio.

V lost 1 base and J lost 4 bases, and the count of bases not matched to a germline gene is 4. CDR1 LNHNV and CDR2 YYDKDF are derived from the germline V gene (reference sequence). There are 16 amino acids in the CDR3, from cysteine to phenylalanine inclusive. The retained sequence is limited to the CDR3, 48 bases, with the frame set at the first base. All donors were healthy Caucasians. Three unrelated non-twin adults were also sequenced: a male aged 18 to 29, a male aged 50 to 60 and a female aged 50 to 60. Miltenyi CD45RO+ enrichment and human naive T-cell isolation kits were used to isolate memory (CD45RO+) and naive T cells from PBMC. Libraries were constructed by 5' RACE. Sequenced on an Illumina HiSeq 2000. A universal primer binding site was introduced by template switching, and a unique molecular identifier was present in the final cDNA, enabling accurate counting of TCR cDNA molecules. First-strand cDNA for TCR alpha and beta chains was synthesized from specific primers in the conserved constant-segment region. To control for contamination, every cDNA library carried two barcodes: a SMART-Mk sample barcode plus Illumina barcodes. Two successive PCR steps introduced TruSeq adapter sequences along with Illumina sample barcodes. The TCR alpha and beta cDNA libraries were sequenced on the Illumina HiSeq platform using custom primers. Per the source publication's procedure: MiGEC was used to process raw reads and extract unique molecular identifiers, and MiXCR was used to find CDR3 positions. For each individual, recombination models were inferred using an EM algorithm with the repgenHMM and IGoR tools. The tcR package in R was used for shared clonotype analysis, with sharing normalized by the product of cloneset sizes. Out-of-frame nonproductive sequences were analyzed to study raw recombination free of thymic and clonal selection effects. TCRdb reanalyzed the raw reads on its own, using fastp at Q25 for trimming and MiXCR for clone calling, and kept in-frame beta chains. A single entry per CDR3 protein holds the most common genes and DNA from its merged rows. These V and J calls are TCRdb output, not the study's own analysis. For this sample the table gives about 700,000 distinct CDR3 sequences, of which 5.5% to 6.5% were detected only once. Together, the top ten hold around 2% of the sample.

This chain is built from TRBV15 and TRBJ2-2, with 9 junctional bases fitting TRBD2. The clonotype comes from a man aged 18 to 29 in good health. Sequenced sample: naive T cells sorted from blood. What this sample's cell subset or site label stands for: cells isolated with a human naive T-cell isolation kit. The nucleotide sequence is TGTGCCACCAGCAGAGGTGGGACTAGCAGCACCGGGGAGCTGTTTTTT. Its amino acids are CATSRGGTSSTGELFF.